Shown below are 9 T cell receptor beta chains from a single sample sequenced in a study of shared clonotypes between healthy human individuals. Assay: immunoSEQ multiplex PCR; the TCRdb copy retains only in-frame clones and omits some. The repertoire holds 200,000 to 250,000 clones, with under 80% as singletons. Sequenced input: memory CD4+ T cells sorted from blood. Subset described: CD45RA-negative fraction. These receptors were collected from a young man in good health.

At least ten counts were recorded for this clone. The chain recombines TRBV9 with TRBJ2-5, with TRBD2 identical over 7 bases. The CDR3 has 17 residues. Germline V CDR1 and CDR2: SGDLS, YYNGEE. J gave up 1 base and V 0 bases, and 9 bases lay outside the gene matches. The CDR3 DNA reads TGTGCCAGCAGCGTAGGGGTGGCTAGCGGACTCCAAGAGACCCAGTACTTC. This codes for CASSVGVASGLQETQYF.

The V and J genes are TRBV11-2 and TRBJ2-2, with 7 nucleotides matching TRBD1. CDR1 is SGHAT and CDR2 is FQNNGV in the germline V gene. V lost 3 bases, J lost 6 bases, and 1 base stayed unmatched. The CDR3 contains 13 residues. CDR3 residues: CASSLTGPGELFF. In nucleotides, the CDR3 is TGTGCCAGCAGCTTGACAGGGCCCGGGGAGCTGTTTTTT.

V and J are TRBV27 and TRBJ2-7; D remains unclear. There are 11 residues in the CDR3. The V end lost 4 bases, the J end lost 3 bases, and 4 bases lay between the germline ends. The V gene's germline CDR1 is MNHEY and CDR2 SMNVEV (reference sequence). CDR3 residues: CASSSYYEQYF. CDR3 DNA sequence: TGTGCCAGCAGTTCTTACTACGAGCAGTACTTC.

This clone was seen a handful of times. This chain links TRBV4-1 with TRBJ2-7, with 8 bases matching TRBD2. The CDR3 consists of 17 residues. Per the germline V gene, CDR1 is MGHRA and CDR2 is YSYEKL. After removal of 0 bases from V and 0 bases from J, the junction contained 7 bases not matched to a gene. As DNA, the CDR3 is TGCGCCAGCAGCCAAGAGGATAATAGCGGGACCTCCTACGAGCAGTACTTC. Protein sequence: CASSQEDNSGTSYEQYF.

The chain couples TRBV7-6 to TRBJ1-4, with unresolved D. Trimming shortened V by 1 base and J by 8 bases, and 14 bases separated the two germline ends. CDR1 and CDR2 (germline): SGHVS, FNYEAQ. The CDR3 is 15 amino acids. The CDR3 DNA sequence: TGTGCCAGCAGCTTAGAGTTCGGGTCGTTGGAAAAACTGTTTTTT. This sequence encodes CASSLEFGSLEKLFF.

As concerns this clone: Other DNA sequences from this sample encode an identical CDR3 as well. CDR3: CAISESTGIYEQYF. The CDR3 DNA reads TGTGCCATCAGTGAGTCGACAGGAATATACGAGCAGTACTTC. The chain recombines TRBV10-3 with TRBJ2-7, with a weak D call TRBD1 (6 bases). Germline values: CDR1 ENHRY, CDR2 SYGVKD. V lost 0 bases, J lost 4 bases, and 10 bases lay in between. The CDR3 runs to 14 residues.

For this clone: Other nucleotide sequences from this sample produce the same CDR3. The chain couples TRBV11-2 to TRBJ2-7; weak D call: TRBD2 (5 bases). Germline V gene data show CDR1 as SGHAT and CDR2 as FQNNGV. The CDR3 is 13 residues long. Trimming cost V 3 bases and J 4 bases, with 10 bases left between them. Here the CDR3 DNA reads TGTGCCAGCAGCTTGGAAGCGGAGTACGAGCAGTACTTC. It specifies CASSLEAEYEQYF.

The V gene is TRBV30, the J gene TRBJ2-7, with D perhaps assigned TRBD1 or TRBD2 (7 bases each). The CDR3 loop spans 14 amino acids. Germline loops: CDR1 GTSNPN, CDR2 SVGIG (reference sequence). V lost 1 base to trimming and J lost 3 bases, with 13 bases between them. The chain's CDR3 is CAWSGQGGVYEQYF. CDR3 DNA sequence: TGTGCCTGGAGTGGCCAGGGGGGGGTCTACGAGCAGTACTTC.

This clone showed up just a few times. This chain's CDR3 is CASTGTQHQETQYF. The CDR3 coding sequence is TGTGCCAGCACTGGGACTCAACACCAAGAGACCCAGTACTTC. The chain joins TRBV2 to TRBJ2-5; tentatively, D is TRBD2 (6 bases). Looked up from germline, CDR1 is SNHLY and CDR2 is FYNNEI. Deletions cut 7 bases from V and 0 bases from J, with 12 bases between. This CDR3 has 14 amino acids.